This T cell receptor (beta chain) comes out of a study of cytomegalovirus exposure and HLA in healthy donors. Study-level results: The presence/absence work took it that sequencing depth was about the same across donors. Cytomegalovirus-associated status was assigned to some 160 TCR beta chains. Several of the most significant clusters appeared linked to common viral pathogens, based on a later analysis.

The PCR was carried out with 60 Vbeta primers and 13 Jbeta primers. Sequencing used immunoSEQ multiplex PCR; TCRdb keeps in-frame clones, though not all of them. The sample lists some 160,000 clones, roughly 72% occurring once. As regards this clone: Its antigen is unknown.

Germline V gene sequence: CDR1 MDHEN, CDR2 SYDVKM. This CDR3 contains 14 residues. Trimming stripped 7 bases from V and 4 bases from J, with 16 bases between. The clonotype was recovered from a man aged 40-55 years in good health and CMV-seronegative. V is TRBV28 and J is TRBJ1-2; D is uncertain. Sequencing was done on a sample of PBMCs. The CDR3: CASTPNRVVYGYTF. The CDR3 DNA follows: TGTGCCAGCACCCCAAATCGGGTGGTCTATGGCTACACCTTC.